The 10 T cell receptor beta chains reported below all come from one sample, sequenced in a study of tumor-infiltrating lymphocytes in glioblastoma multiforme. Three nested ARM-PCR rounds with V-beta and C-beta primers built TCRB libraries. Using its own MiXCR run on the multiplex PCR reads, TCRdb lists one record per CDR3 protein. The profile shows 9,000 to 13,000 distinct CDR3 sequences, approximately 71% of them singletons. The sample consisted of brain tumor tissue. All receptors come from a male donor with glioblastoma.

DNA for the CDR3: TGTGCCAGCAGCGCCTGGGGCGGTAGCACAGATACGCAGTATTTT. Its translation is CASSAWGGSTDTQYF. The J gene is TRBJ2-3, the V gene TRBV11-3; TRBD1 might be the D (5 bases). Germline CDR1 reads SGHNT; CDR2 reads YENEEA. Trimming pared 5 bases from V and 0 bases from J, leaving 12 bases between. The CDR3 totals 15 residues.

With respect to this clonotype: One junction end does not reproduce the germline sequence, and a read error may be involved. This sequence joins TRBV20-1 and TRBJ2-1; 8 bases fit TRBD1. Germline values: CDR1 DFQATT, CDR2 SNEGSKA (reference sequence). The CDR3 loop spans 14 amino acids. The CDR3 protein is CSARDRVNYSEQFF. The CDR3 DNA reads as TGCAGTGCTAGGGACAGGGTGAACTACAGTGAGCAGTTCTTC.

The table lists this clonotype with many counts. This rearrangement joins TRBV28 to TRBJ2-7; 10 nucleotides match TRBD1. Germline V gives CDR1 MDHEN, CDR2 SYDVKM. With 3 bases clipped from V and 1 base from J, the junction kept 3 bases outside the gene matches. The CDR3 contains 15 residues. The CDR3 is CASSFSGQGSYEQYF. The CDR3, as DNA: TGTGCCAGCAGTTTCTCGGGACAGGGGTCCTACGAGCAGTACTTC.

CDR3 loop: CASSLGEAGNTIYF. Here the CDR3 DNA reads TGCGCCAGCAGTTTGGGTGAAGCTGGAAACACCATATATTTT. V usage is TRBV10-2 and J usage is TRBJ1-3; unclear D gene. The CDR3 consists of 14 residues. The V and J ends lost 5 bases and 2 bases respectively, with 10 bases between them. Germline V CDR1 and CDR2: WSHSY, SAAADI.

The J gene is TRBJ2-1, the V gene TRBV20-1; no reliable D call. Between the trimmed V and J ends, which lost 1 base and 5 bases, there was a span of 12 bases. Germline V gene sequence: CDR1 DFQATT, CDR2 SNEGSKA (reference sequence). The CDR3 runs 14 residues. The CDR3 loop is CSARAPVTDNEQFF. CDR3 sequence (DNA): TGCAGTGCTAGAGCCCCGGTGACGGACAATGAGCAGTTCTTC.

A note on this clonotype: The CDR3 end shows no conserved phenylalanine or tryptophan, and so a read error is likely. This rearrangement joins TRBV20-1 to TRBJ2-7; TRBD1 matches 10 bases. The CDR3 covers 15 residues. Germline V CDR1 and CDR2: DFQATT, SNEGSKA (reference sequence). This CDR3 reads CSASGQGSTSYKQYY. The CDR3 DNA reads as TGCAGTGCTTCGGGACAGGGGTCCACCTCCTACAAGCAGTACTAC.

This chain links TRBV2 with TRBJ1-2; D may be TRBD1 (6 bases). Germline V CDR1 and CDR2: SNHLY, FYNNEI. V was cut by 6 bases and J by 4 bases, with 18 bases left in between. There are 15 residues in the CDR3. CDR3 nucleotides: TGTGCCAGCAGCCCATGTGGGGGGCAGGGCTATGGCTACACCTTC. Translation: CASSPCGGQGYGYTF.

The chain employs TRBV5-1 and TRBJ2-3; tentative D call: TRBD2 (6 bases). The V and J ends lost 4 bases and 1 base respectively, with 10 bases between them. This CDR3 has 14 residues. Germline CDR1 SGHRS, CDR2 YFSETQ. The CDR3 region is CASSAGQRTDTQYF. DNA of the CDR3: TGCGCCAGCAGCGCGGGGCAACGCACAGATACGCAGTATTTT.

V is TRBV6-2 or TRBV6-3 and J is TRBJ1-1; D gene unclear. V was clipped by 10 bases and J by 1 base, with 16 bases between them. The CDR3 extends over 14 amino acids. Germline V lookup: CDR1 MNHEY, CDR2 SVGEGT. The chain's CDR3 is CATAQHIKNTEAFF. In DNA form, the CDR3 reads TGTGCCACCGCACAGCATATAAAGAACACTGAAGCTTTCTTT.

The gene calls are TRBV11-2 and TRBJ2-2; weak D call: TRBD1 (5 bases). CDR1 and CDR2 (germline): SGHAT, FQNNGV. V was shortened by 5 bases and J by 4 bases, with 20 bases between the two germline ends. This CDR3 has 17 amino acids. CDR3 sequence reads: CASSPKTWGARTGELFF. CDR3 nucleotides: TGTGCCAGCAGCCCCAAGACCTGGGGCGCCCGCACCGGGGAGCTGTTTTTT.